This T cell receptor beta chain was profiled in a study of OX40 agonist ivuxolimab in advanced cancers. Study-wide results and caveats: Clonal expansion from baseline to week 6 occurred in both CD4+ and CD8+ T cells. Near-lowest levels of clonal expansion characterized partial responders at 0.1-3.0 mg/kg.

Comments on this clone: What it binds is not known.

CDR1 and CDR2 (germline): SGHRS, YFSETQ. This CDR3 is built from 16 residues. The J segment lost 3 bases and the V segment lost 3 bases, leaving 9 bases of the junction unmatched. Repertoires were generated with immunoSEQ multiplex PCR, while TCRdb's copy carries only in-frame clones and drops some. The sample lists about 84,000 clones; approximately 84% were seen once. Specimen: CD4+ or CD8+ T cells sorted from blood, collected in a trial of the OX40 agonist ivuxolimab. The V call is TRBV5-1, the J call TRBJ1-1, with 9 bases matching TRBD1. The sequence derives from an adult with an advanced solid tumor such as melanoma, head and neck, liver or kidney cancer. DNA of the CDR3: TGCGCCAGCAGCTCGGGACAGGGCCCGGGGTACACTGAAGCTTTCTTT. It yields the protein CASSSGQGPGYTEAFF.